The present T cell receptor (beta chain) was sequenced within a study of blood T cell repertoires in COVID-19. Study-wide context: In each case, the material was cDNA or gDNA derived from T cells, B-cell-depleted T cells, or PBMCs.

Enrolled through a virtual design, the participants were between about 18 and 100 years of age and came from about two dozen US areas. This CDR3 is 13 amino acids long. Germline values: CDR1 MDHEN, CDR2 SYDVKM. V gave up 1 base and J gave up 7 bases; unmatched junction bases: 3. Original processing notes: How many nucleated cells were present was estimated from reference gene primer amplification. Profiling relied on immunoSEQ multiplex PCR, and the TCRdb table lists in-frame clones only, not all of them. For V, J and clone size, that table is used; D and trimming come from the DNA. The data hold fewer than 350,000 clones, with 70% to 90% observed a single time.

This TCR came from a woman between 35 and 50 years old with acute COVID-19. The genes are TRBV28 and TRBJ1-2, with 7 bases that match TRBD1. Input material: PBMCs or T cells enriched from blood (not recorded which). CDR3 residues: CASSLSRGVGYTF. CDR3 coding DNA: TGTGCCAGCAGTTTATCCAGGGGGGTTGGCTACACCTTC.